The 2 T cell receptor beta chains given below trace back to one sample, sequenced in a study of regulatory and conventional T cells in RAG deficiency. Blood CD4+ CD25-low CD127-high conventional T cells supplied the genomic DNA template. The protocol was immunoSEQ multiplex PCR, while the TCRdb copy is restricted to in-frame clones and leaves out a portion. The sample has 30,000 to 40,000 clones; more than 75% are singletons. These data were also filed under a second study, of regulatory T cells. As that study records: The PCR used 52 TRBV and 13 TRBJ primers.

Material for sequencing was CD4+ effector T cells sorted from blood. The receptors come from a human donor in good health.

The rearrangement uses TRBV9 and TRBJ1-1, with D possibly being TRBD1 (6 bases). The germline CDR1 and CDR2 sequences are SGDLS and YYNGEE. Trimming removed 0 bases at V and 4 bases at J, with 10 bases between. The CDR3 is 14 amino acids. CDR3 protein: CASSVVGGGTEAFF. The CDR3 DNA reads TGTGCCAGCAGCGTAGTTGGGGGCGGCACTGAAGCTTTCTTT.

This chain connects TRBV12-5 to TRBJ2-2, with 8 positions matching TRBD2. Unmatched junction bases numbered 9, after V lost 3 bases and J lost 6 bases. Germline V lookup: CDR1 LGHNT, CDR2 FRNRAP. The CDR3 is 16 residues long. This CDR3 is CASGLQNGGAAGELFF. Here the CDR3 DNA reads TGTGCTAGTGGTTTACAAAACGGGGGGGCCGCCGGGGAGCTGTTTTTT.